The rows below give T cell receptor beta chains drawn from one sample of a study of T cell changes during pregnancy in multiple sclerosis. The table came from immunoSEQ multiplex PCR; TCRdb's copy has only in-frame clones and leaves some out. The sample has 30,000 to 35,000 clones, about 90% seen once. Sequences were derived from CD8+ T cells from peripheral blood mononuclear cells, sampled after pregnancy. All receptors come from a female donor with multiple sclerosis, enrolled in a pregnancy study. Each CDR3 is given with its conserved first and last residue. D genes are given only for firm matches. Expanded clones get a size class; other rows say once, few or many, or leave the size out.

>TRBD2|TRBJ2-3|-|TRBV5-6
CASSFMSSGGRDTQYF
TGTGCCAGCAGCTTTATGAGTAGCGGGGGACGAGATACGCAGTATTTT
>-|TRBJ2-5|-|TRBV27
CASSLGGGGRETQYF
TGTGCCAGCAGTTTAGGGGGAGGGGGAAGAGAGACCCAGTACTTC
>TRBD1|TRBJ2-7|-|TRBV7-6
CASSSTTGGEQYF
TGTGCCAGCAGCTCAACCACAGGGGGCGAGCAGTACTTC
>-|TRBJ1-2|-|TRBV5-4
CASSLAGGSDYTF
TGTGCCAGCAGCCTCGCGGGGGGATCCGACTACACCTTC
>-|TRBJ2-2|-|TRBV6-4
CASSRDPNSPGELFF
TGTGCCAGCAGTCGGGATCCTAATTCACCCGGGGAGCTGTTTTTT
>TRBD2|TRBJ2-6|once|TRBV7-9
CASSSVLAGPVGANVLTF
TGTGCCAGCAGCTCCGTATTAGCGGGGCCTGTGGGGGCCAACGTCCTGACTTTC
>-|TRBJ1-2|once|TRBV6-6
CASSYLPSTGPAGYTF
TGTGCCAGCAGTTACCTTCCCTCTACAGGGCCGGCTGGCTACACCTTC
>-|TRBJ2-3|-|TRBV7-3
CASSLDSPGLGTDTQYF
TGTGCCAGCAGCTTAGACTCCCCGGGACTTGGAACAGATACGCAGTATTTT
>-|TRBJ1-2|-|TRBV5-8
CASSSLGLANYGYTF
TGTGCCAGCAGCTCGCTAGGCCTAGCTAACTATGGCTACACCTTC
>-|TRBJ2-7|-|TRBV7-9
CASSSGQTYEQYF
TGTGCCAGCAGCTCTGGACAGACCTACGAGCAGTACTTC
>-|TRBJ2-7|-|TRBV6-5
CASSRPRNEQYF
TGTGCCAGCAGTCGACCGAGGAACGAGCAGTACTTC
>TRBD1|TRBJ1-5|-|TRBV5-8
CASSLGDSSYSNQPQHF
TGTGCCAGCAGCTTGGGGGACAGCTCATATAGCAATCAGCCCCAGCATTTT
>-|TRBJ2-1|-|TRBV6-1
CASMEGLAPQFF
TGTGCCAGCATGGAGGGGCTCGCCCCGCAGTTCTTC
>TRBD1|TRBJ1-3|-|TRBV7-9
CASSLRQGLSGNTIYF
TGTGCCAGCAGCCTAAGACAGGGACTCTCTGGAAACACCATATATTTT
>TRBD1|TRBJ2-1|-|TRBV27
CASSFGTGGSSEQFF
TGTGCCAGCAGTTTCGGGACAGGGGGCTCGTCTGAGCAGTTCTTC
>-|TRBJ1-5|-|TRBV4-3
CASSQDFRGWSQPQHF
TGCGCCAGCAGCCAAGATTTTCGAGGGTGGAGTCAGCCCCAGCATTTT
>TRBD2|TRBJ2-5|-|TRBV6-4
CASSALAGDQETQYF
TGTGCCAGCAGTGCACTAGCGGGGGACCAAGAGACCCAGTACTTC
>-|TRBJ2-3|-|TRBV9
CASSVGGGSTDTQYF
TGTGCCAGCAGCGTCGGTGGGGGGAGCACAGATACGCAGTATTTT
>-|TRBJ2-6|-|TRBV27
CASSLAGANVLTF
TGTGCCAGCAGTTTGGCAGGGGCCAACGTCCTGACTTTC
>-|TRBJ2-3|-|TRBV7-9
CASNPLRQGTDTQYF
TGTGCCAGCAACCCTCTTAGGCAGGGGACGGATACGCAGTATTTT
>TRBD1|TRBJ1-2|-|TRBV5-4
CASSGQPDRDYGYTF
TGTGCCAGCAGCGGTCAACCGGACAGGGACTATGGCTACACCTTC
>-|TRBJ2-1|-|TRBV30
CAWSQGMYNEQFF
TGTGCCTGGAGTCAGGGGATGTACAATGAGCAGTTCTTC
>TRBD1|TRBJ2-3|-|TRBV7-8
CASSLGQGNTDTQYF
TGTGCCAGCAGCCTGGGACAGGGGAACACAGATACGCAGTATTTT
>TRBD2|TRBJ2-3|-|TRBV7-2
CASSLDGLAVSTDTQYF
TGTGCCAGCAGCTTAGACGGACTAGCGGTTAGCACAGATACGCAGTATTTT
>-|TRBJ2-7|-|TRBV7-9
CASSLYGDEQYF
TGTGCCAGCAGCTTATACGGAGACGAGCAGTACTTC
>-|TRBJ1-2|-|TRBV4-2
CASSQDTVSDGYTF
TGTGCCAGCAGCCAAGATACGGTTTCGGATGGCTACACCTTC
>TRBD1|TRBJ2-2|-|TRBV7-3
CASSFMPGGGGELFF
TGTGCCAGCAGCTTTATGCCAGGGGGCGGCGGGGAGCTGTTTTTT
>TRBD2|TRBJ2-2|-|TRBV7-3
CASSSPRAGGSTGELFF
TGTGCCAGCAGCTCCCCCAGAGCGGGGGGCAGCACCGGGGAGCTGTTTTTT
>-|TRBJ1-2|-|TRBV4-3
CASSQWTGGQDGYTF
TGCGCCAGCAGCCAATGGACGGGGGGCCAGGATGGCTACACCTTC
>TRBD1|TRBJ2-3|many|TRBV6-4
CASSDRTGAGDTQYF
TGTGCCAGCAGTGACCGGACAGGGGCGGGAGATACGCAGTATTTT
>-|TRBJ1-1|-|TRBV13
CASSLGGGGENTEAFF
TGTGCCAGCAGCTTAGGTGGGGGGGGAGAGAACACTGAAGCTTTCTTT
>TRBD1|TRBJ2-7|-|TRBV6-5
CASRGPGRTGDEQYF
TGTGCCAGCCGGGGCCCCGGCCGGACAGGGGACGAGCAGTACTTC